This paragraph covers one T cell receptor beta chain sequence. Its recognized antigen is unknown. Within one base of it there is no much larger clone, and no base qualities were kept. The data are from a study of coeliac disease (dated by TCRdb to the early 2020s). Turning to the overall study: Coeliac patients were categorised as having newly diagnosed active disease, refractory coeliac disease type I, or disease controlled by a gluten-free diet. High-resolution HLA typing was unavailable, so biased TRBV7-2 usage was queried as a proof of principle. Next-generation sequencing of rearranged TRB and TRG CDR3 regions was applied to small intestinal lymphocyte fractions from coeliac and non-coeliac patients. The study was aimed at characterising TR repertoires of small intestinal T cells in active, refractory type I and gluten-free-diet-treated coeliac disease. The full study included about 30 patients: around 22 with serologically confirmed coeliac disease and 8 controls with non-small intestinal disorders. TRB sequencing was successfully performed on samples from under 35 subjects, among which some 25 paired bulk unsorted intraepithelial and lamina propria cell samples were included. Here is what the overall study found, with its caveats: Published gliadin-specific TRB sequences appeared in about 50% of the 18 coeliac lamina propria samples but only 1 of 6 controls. TRB repertoires were largely private; most amino acid sequences were unique to one sample, and V-gene usage did not differ significantly by disease group. The authors considered the approach unsuitable for unbiased detection of gliadin-specific T cells, which are scarce and rarely shared between patients. Lower clonality than in controls was observed in the TRB and TRG repertoires of active coeliac intraepithelial and lamina propria samples, suggesting that diverse T cells were recruited. The separation of intraepithelial from lamina propria cells did not yield high-purity fractions, so cross-contamination between compartments was possible.

Aliquots of around 500,000 cells were frozen in DMSO/FBS in liquid nitrogen, and one aliquot per fraction was used for sequencing. Every one of the 30 study patients had an endoscopy and a small intestinal biopsy. Once intraepithelial cells had been isolated, the leftover biopsy tissue was digested with collagenase to release lamina propria cells. Genomic DNA was extracted from frozen unsorted cell fractions with the Qiagen DNeasy blood extraction kit. From a lookup of the germline V gene, CDR1 and CDR2 are MNHEY and SVGAGI. V is clipped by 7 bases and J by 3 bases, and the sequence between their germline boundaries is 18 bases long. The CDR3 contains 15 residues, cysteine and phenylalanine counted. Kept here is only the CDR3 DNA, which spans 45 bases and is read in frame from base 1. Libraries were constructed by the immunoSEQ multiplex PCR assay. The TR loci were subjected to amplification by multiplexed PCR, for which V gene segments served as targets of the forward primers and J gene segments as targets of the reverse primers. The Illumina HiSeq System was used to sequence the amplified CDR3 regions. As for the authors' bioinformatics: To strip out PCR and sequencing errors and collapse the data into unique sequences, a nearest-neighbour algorithm merged closely related reads. Each repertoire was summarised by clonality and by T cell density, with T cell density defined as TR molecules per amount of genomic DNA input. Public TRs were defined as CDR3 amino acid sequences in at least 80% of unsorted samples, then tested for differential abundance between coeliac and control samples. Each lamina propria sample was queried against a list of under 250 published gliadin-specific TRB sequences. Disease-group differences in clonality and density were tested with Kruskal-Wallis tests followed by Dunn post-tests. TCRdb provides this immuneACCESS table in a form limited to in-frame rearrangements. Some clones are lacking; in checked studies, under half of them reflect an unresolved V gene, and why the rest are absent is not known. The V and J calls and clone size come from that table; D and trimming were worked out from the DNA. This sample has about 7,300 clones in its table, and roughly 60% of those were observed once. The biggest ten clones account for around 3.3% of the sample.

Rearrangement joined TRBV6-5 to TRBJ1-2; a weak D assignment points to TRBD1 (5 bases agree). The TCR sequence derives from a woman aged 55-70 years with active celiac disease. What was sequenced was lamina propria lymphocytes from the gut. This sample's cell subset or site label indicates: lamina propria cell (LPC) fraction of small intestinal biopsy. The DNA sequence is given as TGTGCCAGCACCATAGATTATAGGGGCGACTATGGCTACACCTTC. This codes for CASTIDYRGDYGYTF.